Listed below are T cell receptor beta chains from one sample, sequenced in a study of cytomegalovirus exposure and HLA in healthy donors. Clones were read by immunoSEQ multiplex PCR, and TCRdb kept only the in-frame ones, dropping some. The table records 200,000 to 250,000 clones, roughly 79% of them present only once. The sequenced sample was PBMCs. Receptor source: a woman in her 40s in good health and CMV-seronegative. Both conserved end residues are part of each CDR3. A D gene is named only where the DNA matches it firmly. A row's size may be missing; if present it is once, few, many or a size class.

d_gene: NA; abundance: NA; v_gene: TRBV12-5; j_gene: TRBJ1-6; CDR3nt: TGTGCTAGTGGTTCACAGGGAATGAATTCACCCCTCCACTTT; CDR3aa: CASGSQGMNSPLHF
d_gene: NA; abundance: NA; v_gene: TRBV11-3; j_gene: TRBJ2-1; CDR3nt: TGTGCCAGCAGCTTAGTAAATCGTGAGCAGTTCTTC; CDR3aa: CASSLVNREQFF
d_gene: TRBD1; abundance: NA; v_gene: TRBV6-1; j_gene: TRBJ2-7; CDR3nt: TGTGCCAGCAACCCCGGGACAGGGTACTACGAGCAGTACTTC; CDR3aa: CASNPGTGYYEQYF
d_gene: NA; abundance: NA; v_gene: TRBV29-1; j_gene: TRBJ1-1; CDR3nt: TGCAGCGTTGGCGGGGGGCACATGAACACTGAAGCTTTCTTT; CDR3aa: CSVGGGHMNTEAFF
d_gene: TRBD2; abundance: NA; v_gene: TRBV28; j_gene: TRBJ2-7; CDR3nt: TGTGCCAGCAGTTCCTCTAGCGGGGCCAGATACGAGCAGTACTTC; CDR3aa: CASSSSSGARYEQYF
d_gene: NA; abundance: NA; v_gene: TRBV19; j_gene: TRBJ1-4; CDR3nt: TGTGCCAGTAGTACCGGGTCTAATGAAAAACTGTTTTTT; CDR3aa: CASSTGSNEKLFF
d_gene: TRBD1; abundance: NA; v_gene: TRBV4-2; j_gene: TRBJ2-7; CDR3nt: TGTGCCAGCAGCCAAGATTGGGGGACAGGGACAAACGAGCAGTACTTC; CDR3aa: CASSQDWGTGTNEQYF
d_gene: NA; abundance: NA; v_gene: TRBV7-9; j_gene: TRBJ1-5; CDR3nt: TGTGCCAGCAGCTTAGGGCTTGAACAGCCCCAGCATTTT; CDR3aa: CASSLGLEQPQHF
d_gene: NA; abundance: NA; v_gene: TRBV27; j_gene: TRBJ1-1; CDR3nt: TGTGCCAGCTGGGGGGTTACGAACACTGAAGCTTTCTTT; CDR3aa: CASWGVTNTEAFF
d_gene: TRBD1; abundance: once; v_gene: TRBV5-1; j_gene: TRBJ2-1; CDR3nt: TGCGCCAGCAGCGCGGGACAGGGAAACAATGAGCAGTTCTTC; CDR3aa: CASSAGQGNNEQFF
d_gene: NA; abundance: NA; v_gene: TRBV28; j_gene: TRBJ1-4; CDR3nt: TGTGCCAGCAGTTCTAGAACTCTAAGGAGGGTGGGGGCGGGGGATGAAAAACTGTTTTTT; CDR3aa: CASSSRTLRRVGAGDEKLFF
d_gene: NA; abundance: NA; v_gene: TRBV9; j_gene: TRBJ2-3; CDR3nt: TGTGCCAGCAGCGTAGGGTCTAGCGTCCACACAGATACGCAGTATTTT; CDR3aa: CASSVGSSVHTDTQYF
d_gene: TRBD1; abundance: NA; v_gene: TRBV7-9; j_gene: TRBJ2-1; CDR3nt: TGTGCCAGCAGCTCACCGGGACAGGTGAATGAGCAGTTCTTC; CDR3aa: CASSSPGQVNEQFF
d_gene: NA; abundance: NA; v_gene: TRBV19; j_gene: TRBJ2-4; CDR3nt: TGTGCCAGTAGCCGAGCCGAAGGGGGAGCAGGGTCGATTCAGTACTTC; CDR3aa: CASSRAEGGAGSIQYF
d_gene: NA; abundance: few; v_gene: TRBV9; j_gene: TRBJ2-7; CDR3nt: TGTGCCAGCAGCCTTGGGACTCAAAGCTCCTACGAGCAGTACTTC; CDR3aa: CASSLGTQSSYEQYF
d_gene: NA; abundance: once; v_gene: TRBV27; j_gene: TRBJ2-4; CDR3nt: TGTGCCAGCAGACCGTGGCAGGTAGCCAAAAACATTCAGTACTTC; CDR3aa: CASRPWQVAKNIQYF
d_gene: TRBD1; abundance: NA; v_gene: TRBV28; j_gene: TRBJ2-6; CDR3nt: TGTGCCAGCAGAGCCGGGACAGGGCTCTCCTCTGGGGCCAACGTCCTGACTTTC; CDR3aa: CASRAGTGLSSGANVLTF
d_gene: NA; abundance: NA; v_gene: TRBV19; j_gene: TRBJ1-1; CDR3nt: TGTGCCAGTAGTATTACGGGAATGACTGAAGCTTTCTTT; CDR3aa: CASSITGMTEAFF
d_gene: NA; abundance: NA; v_gene: TRBV6-1; j_gene: TRBJ2-6; CDR3nt: TGTGCCAGCAGTGAAGTCAGGACTTCTGGGGCCAACGTCCTGACTTTC; CDR3aa: CASSEVRTSGANVLTF
d_gene: NA; abundance: once; v_gene: TRBV19; j_gene: TRBJ1-1; CDR3nt: TGTGCCAGTACACAGAACACTGAAGCTTTCTTT; CDR3aa: CASTQNTEAFF
d_gene: TRBD2; abundance: NA; v_gene: TRBV4-1; j_gene: TRBJ2-2; CDR3nt: TGCGCCAGCAGCGATTTCCCTAGCGGGGGAAACACCGGGGAGCTGTTTTTT; CDR3aa: CASSDFPSGGNTGELFF
d_gene: TRBD1; abundance: NA; v_gene: TRBV4-2; j_gene: TRBJ1-6; CDR3nt: TGTGCCAGCAGCCAGGAGAGACAGGGGAGCTCCTATAATTCACCCCTCCACTTT; CDR3aa: CASSQERQGSSYNSPLHF
d_gene: NA; abundance: NA; v_gene: TRBV7-9; j_gene: TRBJ1-6; CDR3nt: TGTGCCAGCAGCCCCGGCGGGTTAATGAATTCACCCCTCCACTTT; CDR3aa: CASSPGGLMNSPLHF
d_gene: TRBD1; abundance: NA; v_gene: TRBV28; j_gene: TRBJ1-5; CDR3nt: TGTGCCAGCAGAGGGGATCAGGGGGCGGCCCAGCCCCAGCATTTT; CDR3aa: CASRGDQGAAQPQHF
d_gene: NA; abundance: NA; v_gene: TRBV6-1; j_gene: TRBJ1-5; CDR3nt: TGTGCCAGCAGTGCGACCGACGGGGGTAGCAATCAGCCCCAGCATTTT; CDR3aa: CASSATDGGSNQPQHF
d_gene: NA; abundance: NA; v_gene: TRBV5-4; j_gene: TRBJ2-2; CDR3nt: TGTGCCAGCAGCCCCGGAGCAGAGACTGGGGAGCTGTTTTTT; CDR3aa: CASSPGAETGELFF
d_gene: NA; abundance: few; v_gene: TRBV27; j_gene: TRBJ2-3; CDR3nt: TGTGCCAGCAGTTTCTGGGGGCAAAGAGATACGCAGTATTTT; CDR3aa: CASSFWGQRDTQYF
d_gene: NA; abundance: NA; v_gene: TRBV2; j_gene: TRBJ1-5; CDR3nt: TGTGCCAGCAGTGATAGTCAGCCCCAGCATTTT; CDR3aa: CASSDSQPQHF
d_gene: NA; abundance: once; v_gene: TRBV2; j_gene: TRBJ2-3; CDR3nt: TGTGCCAGCAGAGAAATGGAGACCACAGATACGCAGTATTTT; CDR3aa: CASREMETTDTQYF
d_gene: NA; abundance: NA; v_gene: TRBV29-1; j_gene: TRBJ2-3; CDR3nt: TGCAGCGTCAACATTGTTAGCACAGATACGCAGTATTTT; CDR3aa: CSVNIVSTDTQYF
d_gene: NA; abundance: NA; v_gene: TRBV7-9; j_gene: TRBJ2-5; CDR3nt: TGTGCCAGCAGCTTAAGTAACAACCAAGAGACCCAGTACTTC; CDR3aa: CASSLSNNQETQYF
d_gene: TRBD1; abundance: NA; v_gene: TRBV19; j_gene: TRBJ2-7; CDR3nt: TGTGCCAGTAGTCCCTCGACAGGGCCCTACGAGCAGTACTTC; CDR3aa: CASSPSTGPYEQYF
d_gene: TRBD1; abundance: NA; v_gene: TRBV5-1; j_gene: TRBJ2-7; CDR3nt: TGCGCCAGCAGCTTACAGGGGGCCTACGAGCAGTACTTC; CDR3aa: CASSLQGAYEQYF
d_gene: TRBD1; abundance: NA; v_gene: TRBV6-6; j_gene: TRBJ2-7; CDR3nt: TGTGCCAGCAGTCTACAGGGGGCATACGAGCAGTACTTC; CDR3aa: CASSLQGAYEQYF
d_gene: TRBD2; abundance: once; v_gene: TRBV19; j_gene: TRBJ2-7; CDR3nt: TGTGCCAGTAGTATAGCAACTAGCGGGGCCTACGAGCAGTACTTC; CDR3aa: CASSIATSGAYEQYF
d_gene: NA; abundance: few; v_gene: TRBV11-3; j_gene: TRBJ2-3; CDR3nt: TGTGCCAGCAGCCCCAGGAGCGGATCCTCAACAGATACGCAGTATTTT; CDR3aa: CASSPRSGSSTDTQYF
d_gene: NA; abundance: once; v_gene: TRBV29-1; j_gene: TRBJ1-1; CDR3nt: TGCAGCGCTGAACCAGGGGCGGAGACTGAAGCTTTCTTT; CDR3aa: CSAEPGAETEAFF
d_gene: TRBD1; abundance: few; v_gene: TRBV7-8; j_gene: TRBJ1-5; CDR3nt: TGTGCCAGCAGCTTAGACAGGGGGAATCAGCCCCAGCATTTT; CDR3aa: CASSLDRGNQPQHF
d_gene: NA; abundance: NA; v_gene: TRBV16; j_gene: TRBJ1-1; CDR3nt: TGTGCCAGCAGCCAATCGGGGCTAGGGTGGGCTTTCTTT; CDR3aa: CASSQSGLGWAFF
d_gene: TRBD1; abundance: NA; v_gene: TRBV7-2; j_gene: TRBJ1-5; CDR3nt: TGTGCCAGCAGCTCCAGCGGGACAGGGAATCAGCCCCAGCATTTT; CDR3aa: CASSSSGTGNQPQHF
d_gene: TRBD1; abundance: NA; v_gene: TRBV9; j_gene: TRBJ1-1; CDR3nt: TGTGCCAGCAGCACGGGACAGGGACGGCGGGACACTGAAGCTTTCTTT; CDR3aa: CASSTGQGRRDTEAFF